This entry lists 3 T cell receptor beta chains sequenced from one sample in a study of T cells in Graves' hyperthyroidism and ophthalmopathy (dated by TCRdb to about 2019). Libraries were prepared through multiplex PCR. Sequencing was performed on an Illumina HiSeq 2000. The TCR beta CDR3 regions were amplified from the RNA transcripts. A first-round RT-PCR of the TCR CDR3 used the HTBI primer set with the Qiagen OneStep RT-PCR kit. TCRdb reprocessed the public reads (quality trimming at Q25 with fastp, clone calling with MiXCR) and kept in-frame beta chains. All rows with the same CDR3 protein become a single entry with the most common DNA and genes. Counted in this sample were a few hundred thousand distinct CDR3 sequences; 12% to 15% of them appeared once. The ten largest account for about 37% of the sample. Input material: blood. Every receptor here comes from a woman between 40 and 50 years old with Graves' ophthalmopathy.

This clonotype was recorded at least ten times. The rearrangement uses TRBV20-1 and TRBJ1-1; 7 bases agree with TRBD1. Looked up from germline, CDR1 is DFQATT and CDR2 is SNEGSKA (reference sequence). Trimming took 6 bases from V and 4 from J; bases not matched to a gene: 8. The CDR3 loop spans 13 amino acids. The CDR3 reads CSAKDRVRTEAFF. As DNA, the CDR3 is TGCAGTGCCAAAGACAGGGTCCGCACTGAAGCTTTCTTT.

The genes are TRBV7-2 and TRBJ2-4; TRBD2 agrees at 8 bases. Germline CDR1 is SGHTA and CDR2 is FQGNSA. The CDR3 runs to 18 residues. V was clipped by 4 bases and J by 0 bases; unmatched bases: 11. CDR3 bases: TGTGCCAGCAGCTCCGGCACGGGAGGGTCCGAAGCCAAAAACATTCAGTACTTC. As protein: CASSSGTGGSEAKNIQYF.

In its sample, this clonotype was seen many times. This chain uses TRBV28 with TRBJ2-2; 10 bases line up with TRBD2. The length of the CDR3 is 19 residues. The germline V gene has CDR1 MDHEN and CDR2 SYDVKM. With 10 bases clipped from V and 1 base from J, the junction kept 18 bases outside the gene matches. CDR3 in DNA: TGTGCCACCGAACCCGGACTAGCGGCGACCCTAATGAACACCGGGGAGCTGTTTTTT. It codes for CATEPGLAATLMNTGELFF.